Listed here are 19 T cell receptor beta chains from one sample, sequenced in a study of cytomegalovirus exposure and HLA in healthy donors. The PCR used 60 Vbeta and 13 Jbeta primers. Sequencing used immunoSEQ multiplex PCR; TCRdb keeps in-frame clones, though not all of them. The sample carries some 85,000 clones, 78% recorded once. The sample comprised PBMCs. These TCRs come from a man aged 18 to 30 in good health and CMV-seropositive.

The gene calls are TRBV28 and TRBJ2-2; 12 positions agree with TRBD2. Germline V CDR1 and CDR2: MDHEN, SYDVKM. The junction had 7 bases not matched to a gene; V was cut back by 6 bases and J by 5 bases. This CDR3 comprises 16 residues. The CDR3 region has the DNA TGTGCCAGCAGGCGCGGGACTAGCGGGCGGACCGGGGAGCTGTTTTTT. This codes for CASRRGTSGRTGELFF.

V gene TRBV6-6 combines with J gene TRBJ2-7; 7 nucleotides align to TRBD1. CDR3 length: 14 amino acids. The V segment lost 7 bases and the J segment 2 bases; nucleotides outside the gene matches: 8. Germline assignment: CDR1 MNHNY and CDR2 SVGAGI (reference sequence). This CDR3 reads CASTFRQGAYEQYF. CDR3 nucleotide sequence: TGTGCCAGCACTTTTAGACAGGGAGCCTACGAGCAGTACTTC.

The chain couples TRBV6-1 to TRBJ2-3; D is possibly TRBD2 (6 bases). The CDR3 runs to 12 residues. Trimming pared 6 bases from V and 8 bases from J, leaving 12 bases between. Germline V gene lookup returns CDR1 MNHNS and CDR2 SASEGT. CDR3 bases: TGTGCCAGCAGGGGGACTTCCCTTACGCAGTATTTT. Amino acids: CASRGTSLTQYF.

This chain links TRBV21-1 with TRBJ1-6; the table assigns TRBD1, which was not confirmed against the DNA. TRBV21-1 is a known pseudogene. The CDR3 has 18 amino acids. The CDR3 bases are TGTGCCAGCAGCAAAGGAGGCAGGGGGTGCCTATGTAATTCACCCCTCCACTTT. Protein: CASSKGGRGCLCNSPLHF.

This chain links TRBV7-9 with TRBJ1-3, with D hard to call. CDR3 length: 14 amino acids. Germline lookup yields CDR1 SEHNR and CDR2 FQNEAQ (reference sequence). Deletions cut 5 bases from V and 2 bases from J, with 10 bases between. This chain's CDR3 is CASSSGVAGNTIYF. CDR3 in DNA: TGTGCCAGCAGCAGCGGGGTTGCTGGAAACACCATATATTTT.

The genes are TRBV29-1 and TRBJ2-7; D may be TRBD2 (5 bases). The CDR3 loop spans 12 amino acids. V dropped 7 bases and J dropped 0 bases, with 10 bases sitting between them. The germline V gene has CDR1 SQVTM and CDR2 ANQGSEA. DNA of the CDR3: TGCAGCGCACATAGCGCCTCCTACGAGCAGTACTTC. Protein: CSAHSASYEQYF.

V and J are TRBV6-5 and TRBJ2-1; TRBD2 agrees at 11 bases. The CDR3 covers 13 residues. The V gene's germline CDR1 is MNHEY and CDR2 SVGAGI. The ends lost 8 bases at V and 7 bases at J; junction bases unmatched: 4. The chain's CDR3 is CASLAGGGNEQFF. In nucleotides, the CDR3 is TGTGCCAGCCTAGCGGGAGGCGGAAATGAGCAGTTCTTC.

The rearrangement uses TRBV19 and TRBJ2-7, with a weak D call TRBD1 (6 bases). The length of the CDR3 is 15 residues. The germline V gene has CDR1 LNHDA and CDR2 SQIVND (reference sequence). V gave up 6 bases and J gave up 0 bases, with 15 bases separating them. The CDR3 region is CASSYRDTSSYEQYF. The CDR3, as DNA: TGTGCCAGTAGCTACCGGGACACGTCCTCCTACGAGCAGTACTTC.

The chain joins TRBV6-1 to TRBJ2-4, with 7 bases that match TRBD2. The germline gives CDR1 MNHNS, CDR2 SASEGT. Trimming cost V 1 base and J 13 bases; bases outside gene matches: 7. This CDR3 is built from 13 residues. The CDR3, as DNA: TGTGCCAGCAGTGAAGTCTTTAGCGGGCAACAGTACTTC. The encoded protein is CASSEVFSGQQYF.

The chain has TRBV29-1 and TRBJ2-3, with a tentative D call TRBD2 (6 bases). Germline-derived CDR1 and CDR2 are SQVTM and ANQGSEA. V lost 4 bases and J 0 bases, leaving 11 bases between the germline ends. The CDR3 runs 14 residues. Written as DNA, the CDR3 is TGCAGCGTTGCCAGGGACTTTAGCACAGATACGCAGTATTTT. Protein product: CSVARDFSTDTQYF.

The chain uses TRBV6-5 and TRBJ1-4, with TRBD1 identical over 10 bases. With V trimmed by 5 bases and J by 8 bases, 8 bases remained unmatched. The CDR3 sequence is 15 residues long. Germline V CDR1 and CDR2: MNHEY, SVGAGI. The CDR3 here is CASSHGDRGREKLFF. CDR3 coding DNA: TGTGCCAGCAGTCACGGCGACAGGGGGCGCGAAAAACTGTTTTTT.

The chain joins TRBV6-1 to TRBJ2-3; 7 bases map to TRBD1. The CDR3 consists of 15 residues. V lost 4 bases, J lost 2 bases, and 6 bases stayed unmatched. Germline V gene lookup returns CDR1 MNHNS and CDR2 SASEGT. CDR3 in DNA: TGTGCCAGCAGTGTAGGGGGCTTTTACACAGATACGCAGTATTTT. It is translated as CASSVGGFYTDTQYF.

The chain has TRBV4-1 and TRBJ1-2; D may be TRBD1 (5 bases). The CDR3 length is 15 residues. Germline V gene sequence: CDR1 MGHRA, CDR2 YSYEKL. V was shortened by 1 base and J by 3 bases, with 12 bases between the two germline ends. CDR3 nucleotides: TGCGCCAGCAGCCAAGCTCCTGCACAGGACTATGGCTACACCTTC. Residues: CASSQAPAQDYGYTF.

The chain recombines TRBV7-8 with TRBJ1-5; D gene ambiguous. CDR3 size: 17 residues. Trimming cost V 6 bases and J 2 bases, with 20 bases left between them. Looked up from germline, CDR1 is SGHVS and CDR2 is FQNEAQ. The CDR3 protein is CASSSYTRWFGNQPQHF. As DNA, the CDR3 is TGTGCCAGCAGTTCCTATACCCGATGGTTTGGCAATCAGCCCCAGCATTTT.

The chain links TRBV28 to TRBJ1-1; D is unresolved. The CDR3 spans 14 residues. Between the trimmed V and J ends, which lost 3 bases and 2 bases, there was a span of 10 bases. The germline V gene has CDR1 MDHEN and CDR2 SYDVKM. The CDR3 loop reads CASSFPGVNTEAFF. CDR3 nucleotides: TGTGCCAGCAGTTTTCCAGGCGTTAACACTGAAGCTTTCTTT.

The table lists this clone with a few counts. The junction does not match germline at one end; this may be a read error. CDR3 in amino acids: CASSLACQLLSF. DNA for the CDR3: TGTGCTAGCAGCTTAGCGTGTCAGTTGCTCTCCTTT. The gene calls are TRBV7-7 and TRBJ1-1; D not certain. Germline lookup yields CDR1 SSHAT and CDR2 FNYEAQ (reference sequence). CDR3 size: 12 residues.

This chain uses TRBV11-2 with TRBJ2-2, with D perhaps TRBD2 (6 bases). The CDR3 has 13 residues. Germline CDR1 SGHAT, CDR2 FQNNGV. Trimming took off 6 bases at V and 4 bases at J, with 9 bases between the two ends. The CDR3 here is CASSSGTTGELFF. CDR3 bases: TGTGCCAGCAGTAGCGGAACCACCGGGGAGCTGTTTTTT.

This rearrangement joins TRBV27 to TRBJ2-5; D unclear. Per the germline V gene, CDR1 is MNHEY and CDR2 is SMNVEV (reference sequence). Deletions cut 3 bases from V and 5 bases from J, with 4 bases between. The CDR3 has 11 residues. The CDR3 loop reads CASSFRETQYF. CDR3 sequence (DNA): TGTGCCAGCAGTTTTCGGGAGACCCAGTACTTC.

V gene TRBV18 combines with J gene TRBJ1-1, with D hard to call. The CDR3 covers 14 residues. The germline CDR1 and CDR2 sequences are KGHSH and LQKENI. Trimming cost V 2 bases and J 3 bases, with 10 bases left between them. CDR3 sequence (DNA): TGTGCCAGCTCACCAGTTCACCGCGACACTGAAGCTTTCTTT. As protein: CASSPVHRDTEAFF.